Sequencing of this T cell receptor beta chain was carried out in a study of blood T cell repertoires in COVID-19. Overall study context: COVID-19 samples collected from the United States, Italy and Spain covered acute and convalescent phases.

Allocation to cohorts depended on clinical history reported by the participants. Clones were sequenced by immunoSEQ multiplex PCR, and TCRdb holds only the in-frame ones, with some missing. This table holds around 320,000 clones, 90% found once. This CDR3 comprises 13 residues. The germline V gene encodes CDR1 SQVTM and CDR2 ANQGSEA. V lost 5 bases, J lost 8 bases, and 18 bases lay in between. This clone was seen a single time. The chain employs TRBV29-1 and TRBJ1-2; a weak D match, TRBD1 (6 bases). The sequenced sample consisted of PBMCs or T cells enriched from blood (not recorded which). This receptor was identified in a woman in her 30s who had been exposed to COVID-19. CDR3 coding DNA: TGCAGCGTTATGGGACAAATGTTGAAGGGCTACACCTTC. Translating gives CSVMGQMLKGYTF.